This T cell receptor beta chain was documented in a study of T cells in Graves' hyperthyroidism and ophthalmopathy. Study-wide results and limits: Among clonotypes expanded in thyroid above 0.001, most were also found in blood.

As regards this clonotype: What it recognizes is unknown.

Per the germline V gene, CDR1 is WSHSY and CDR2 is SAAADI. This CDR3 comprises 14 residues. V lost 2 bases and J 0 bases, leaving 7 bases between the germline ends. Newly diagnosed hyperthyroidism, duration under 2 months, in patients aged 18 to 65. The study left out patients who had uncontrolled infection, other autoimmune disease, pregnancy or lactation. Clinical symptoms, serum thyroxine, TRAb, thyroid ultrasound and orbital computed tomography informed diagnoses. Amplification targeted TCR beta CDR3 regions from RNA transcripts. TCR CDR3 regions were first amplified by RT-PCR with HTBI primers. One entry per CDR3 protein results from TCRdb running MiXCR on the multiplex PCR reads. The sample has about 760,000 distinct CDR3 sequences; 35% are singletons.

The receptor comes from a woman between 40 and 50 years old with Graves' hyperthyroidism. What was sequenced was blood. The chain links TRBV10-2 to TRBJ2-5; no definite D call. The CDR3 DNA reads as TGCGCCAGCAGTGAGGCCAGTTACCAAGAGACCCAGTACTTC. Protein sequence: CASSEASYQETQYF.